These 30 T cell receptor beta chains were all obtained from the same sample, sequenced in a study of blood T cell repertoires in COVID-19. Generated by immunoSEQ multiplex PCR, the TCRdb table keeps only in-frame clones and is missing some. The table includes around 380,000 clones, about four fifths detected once. The sample taken for sequencing was peripheral blood. These receptors came from a human donor with acute or convalescent COVID-19. The donor label of this sample is uncertain.

V gene TRBV7-2 combines with J gene TRBJ2-7; the D is unclear. There are 16 residues in the CDR3. Trimming removed 1 base from V and 3 bases from J, with 16 bases in between. CDR1 and CDR2 (germline): SGHTA, FQGNSA. The CDR3 loop is CASSLEPGPRGYEQYF. Written as DNA, the CDR3 is TGTGCCAGCAGCTTAGAACCGGGTCCACGTGGCTACGAGCAGTACTTC. The full variable domain, completed using reference TRBV7-2 and TRBJ2-7, is GAGVSQSPSNKVTEKGKDVELRCDPISGHTALYWYRQSLGQGLEFLIYFQGNSAPDKSGLPSDRFSAERTGGSVSTLTIQRTQQEDSAVYLCASSLEPGPRGYEQYFGPGTRLTVT.

The V gene is TRBV18, the J gene TRBJ2-1; D might be TRBD1 (6 bases). Germline V gene data show CDR1 as KGHSH and CDR2 as LQKENI. V gave up 2 bases and J gave up 6 bases, with 11 bases separating them. The CDR3 runs 14 residues. The CDR3 is CASSPGGVINEQFF. As DNA, the CDR3 is TGTGCCAGCTCACCAGGGGGCGTTATCAATGAGCAGTTCTTC.

This chain links TRBV28 with TRBJ1-4; 9 bases are shared with TRBD1. Per the germline V gene, CDR1 is MDHEN and CDR2 is SYDVKM. V was clipped by 9 bases and J by 7 bases; unmatched bases: 9. The CDR3 is 14 amino acids. In DNA, the CDR3 is TGTGCCAGTCAGAACAGGGGGCCAGGTGAAAAACTGTTTTTT. Translating gives CASQNRGPGEKLFF.

This clone showed up just once. J is TRBJ2-1 and V is TRBV19, with no clear D. The germline gives CDR1 LNHDA, CDR2 SQIVND (reference sequence). CDR3 length: 15 amino acids. V was trimmed by 3 bases and J by 0 bases, leaving 9 bases between them. CDR3 nucleotide sequence: TGTGCCAGTAGTATTCAAGCGAGCTCCTACAATGAGCAGTTCTTC. Encoded protein: CASSIQASSYNEQFF.

CDR3 nucleotide sequence: TGTGCCAGCACCCCTGATGGGAGGCACACCGGGGAGCTGTTTTTT. It codes for CASTPDGRHTGELFF. V and J are TRBV6-2 or TRBV6-3 and TRBJ2-2, with D maybe TRBD2 (6 bases). The germline CDR1 and CDR2 sequences are MNHEY and SVGEGT. The CDR3 spans 15 residues. With 7 bases removed from V and 3 bases from J, the gap between germline ends came to 15 bases.

The chain combines TRBV12-3 or TRBV12-4 with TRBJ1-1, with D perhaps matching TRBD1 (5 bases). V dropped 3 bases and J dropped 7 bases, with 9 bases sitting between them. The CDR3 loop spans 12 amino acids. The CDR3 nucleotides are TGTGCCAGCAGTTTCGGGGGTTTTGAAGCTTTCTTT. Amino acids: CASSFGGFEAFF.

DNA of the CDR3: TGTGCCAGCAGTGACCGGGACAGGGGTTACACCTTC. Translated, it gives CASSDRDRGYTF. The chain uses TRBV6-1 and TRBJ1-2; 10 bases fit TRBD1. The V and J ends lost 3 bases and 11 bases, in that order; junction bases with no gene match: 3. The germline CDR1 and CDR2 sequences are MNHNS and SASEGT. This CDR3 has 12 residues.

V usage is TRBV12-3 or TRBV12-4 and J usage is TRBJ2-7; D uncertain. V dropped 3 bases and J dropped 0 bases, with 6 bases sitting between them. The CDR3 totals 13 residues. The CDR3 region is CASSFSVSYEQYF. The CDR3 coding sequence is TGTGCCAGCAGTTTCTCAGTCTCCTACGAGCAGTACTTC.

The chain is built from TRBV5-1 and TRBJ2-5, with 11 bases aligning to TRBD2. The V segment lost 1 base and the J segment 4 bases; nucleotides outside the gene matches: 3. This CDR3 contains 15 residues. CDR1 and CDR2 from the germline V gene are SGHRS and YFSETQ. The CDR3, as DNA: TGCGCCAGCAGCTTGATCCTAGCGGGGGGAGAGACCCAGTACTTC. As protein: CASSLILAGGETQYF.

V gene TRBV3-1 (or the pseudogene TRBV3-2) combines with J gene TRBJ2-7; possible D gene TRBD1, 5 bases. Trimming took off 4 bases at V and 4 bases at J, with 8 bases between the two ends. CDR1 is LGHDT and CDR2 is YNNKEL in the germline V gene (reference sequence). CDR3 size: 12 residues. DNA of the CDR3: TGTGCCAGCAGCCGTTGGACATACGAGCAGTACTTC. This gives the protein CASSRWTYEQYF.

The genes are TRBV19 and TRBJ2-5; D not resolved. In germline, CDR1 is LNHDA, CDR2 SQIVND (reference sequence). The CDR3 is 13 residues long. With 4 bases removed from V and 1 base from J, the gap between germline ends came to 7 bases. The CDR3 coding sequence is TGTGCCAGTAGTAACGACATCCAAGAGACCCAGTACTTC. This sequence encodes CASSNDIQETQYF.

The rearrangement joins TRBV7-8 to TRBJ2-1; TRBD2 matches 15 bases. Germline assignment: CDR1 SGHVS and CDR2 FQNEAQ. CDR3 length: 15 residues. J gave up 9 bases and V 5 bases, and 5 bases lay outside the gene matches. DNA of the CDR3: TGTGCCAGCAGCGTGGGACTAGCGGGGGGTGGTGAGCAGTTCTTC. Amino acid sequence: CASSVGLAGGGEQFF.

The genes are TRBV3-1 (or the pseudogene TRBV3-2) and TRBJ2-7; D perhaps matches TRBD1 (5 bases). The V end lost 4 bases, the J end lost 3 bases, and 13 bases lay between the germline ends. CDR3 length: 14 residues. Germline V gene lookup returns CDR1 LGHDT and CDR2 YNNKEL (reference sequence). Here the CDR3 reads CASSLFTGSYEQYF. Here the CDR3 DNA reads TGTGCCAGCAGCCTGTTTACAGGCAGCTACGAGCAGTACTTC.

The gene calls are TRBV12-3 or TRBV12-4 and TRBJ1-2; TRBD1 agrees at 8 bases. The CDR3 has 13 amino acids. The trim removed 6 bases at V and 10 bases at J, leaving 10 bases unmatched. CDR3 in DNA: TGTGCCAGCAGGGGCGGACAGGGCGCGCCCTACACCTTC. Translation gives CASRGGQGAPYTF.

The rearrangement uses TRBV5-1 and TRBJ1-1, with D possibly TRBD1 on 6 matching bases. CDR1 and CDR2 (germline): SGHRS, YFSETQ. V shed 4 bases and J shed 5 bases, with 21 bases lying between them. This CDR3 is 16 amino acids long. The CDR3 here is CASSLKPSGVETEAFF. The DNA of the CDR3 is TGCGCCAGCAGCCTGAAGCCCTCAGGGGTGGAGACTGAAGCTTTCTTT.

V gene TRBV28 combines with J gene TRBJ1-4, with 9 bases fitting TRBD1. Germline CDR1 MDHEN, CDR2 SYDVKM. This CDR3 is built from 15 residues. V was pared by 2 bases and J by 7 bases, with 5 bases of the junction left unmatched. As DNA, the CDR3 is TGTGCCAGCAGTTTAGCCGGGACAGGGAGTGAAAAACTGTTTTTT. It yields the protein CASSLAGTGSEKLFF.

The gene calls are TRBV5-1 and TRBJ1-1; D is undetermined. The CDR3 extends over 15 amino acids. Germline V gene lookup returns CDR1 SGHRS and CDR2 YFSETQ. Deletions cut 7 bases from V and 0 bases from J, with 16 bases between. DNA of the CDR3: TGCGCCAGCCGCCCATTTGGGGAGGTGAACACTGAAGCTTTCTTT. Amino acids: CASRPFGEVNTEAFF.

The gene calls are TRBV7-9 and TRBJ2-1; the match to TRBD1 covers 8 bases. Germline V gives CDR1 SEHNR, CDR2 FQNEAQ (reference sequence). The CDR3 totals 18 residues. Germline trimming cut 0 bases from V and 1 base from J; bases unmatched to any gene: 8. The CDR3 DNA sequence: TGTGCCAGCAGCTTAGCCTTATCCGGGACAGGATCCTACAATGAGCAGTTCTTC. This sequence encodes CASSLALSGTGSYNEQFF.

The J gene is TRBJ1-6, the V gene TRBV14; unclear D gene. The CDR3 is 13 residues long. CDR1 and CDR2 from the germline V gene are SGHDN and FVKESK. V was shortened by 6 bases and J by 12 bases, with 15 bases between the two germline ends. CDR3 coding DNA: TGTGCCAGCAGTCAATTTAACACGGGACCCCTCCACTTT. Translation: CASSQFNTGPLHF.

The rearrangement uses TRBV7-8 and TRBJ1-4, with a weak D call TRBD1 (6 bases). CDR3 size: 14 residues. V was clipped by 1 base and J by 10 bases, with 13 bases between them. Looked up from germline, CDR1 is SGHVS and CDR2 is FQNEAQ. The DNA for the CDR3 is TGTGCCAGCAGCTTAGAGGACAGTCGAGGAAAACTGTTTTTT. This sequence encodes CASSLEDSRGKLFF.

The V call is TRBV30, the J call TRBJ1-2; D uncertain. Germline CDR1 GTSNPN, CDR2 SVGIG (reference sequence). The CDR3 is 13 residues long. For the CDR3, the DNA is TGTGGCGGAGTATTAAAACTAAACTATGGCTACACCTTC. This encodes CGGVLKLNYGYTF.

The sample holds a few counts of this clone. The V call is TRBV7-2, the J call TRBJ2-5; TRBD2 is a possible D gene (7 bases). V was trimmed by 3 bases and J by 5 bases, leaving 16 bases between them. The CDR3 length is 15 residues. Germline V gene lookup returns CDR1 SGHTA and CDR2 FQGNSA. CDR3 bases: TGTGCCAGCAGCTTCAGTGGGGGGGGGCCGGAGACCCAGTACTTC. Protein: CASSFSGGGPETQYF.

The chain couples TRBV5-6 to TRBJ1-1; weak D call: TRBD1 (6 bases). Germline assignment: CDR1 SGHDT and CDR2 YYEEEE. The CDR3 contains 14 residues. The V end was cut by 1 base, the J end by 7 bases, with 14 bases between. This CDR3 reads CASSLIGRGDEAFF. Here the CDR3 DNA reads TGTGCCAGCAGCTTGATCGGCAGGGGCGATGAAGCTTTCTTT.

The CDR3 spells CASKGGPRDQPQHF. The CDR3 DNA follows: TGTGCCAGCAAGGGAGGGCCAAGGGATCAGCCCCAGCATTTT. The chain carries TRBV6-6 and TRBJ1-5; no reliable D call. This CDR3 region has 14 residues. The germline V gene has CDR1 MNHNY and CDR2 SVGAGI (reference sequence). V was pared by 7 bases and J by 5 bases, with 15 bases between.

This clone has only a few counts. The V gene is TRBV28, the J gene TRBJ2-2; a weak D match, TRBD1 (6 bases). Trimming left V 8 bases short and J 5 bases short, with 18 bases between. Germline-derived CDR1 and CDR2 are MDHEN and SYDVKM. This CDR3 contains 15 residues. The CDR3 here is CASQGQPVGTGELFF. In DNA form, the CDR3 reads TGTGCCAGCCAGGGACAACCGGTTGGGACCGGGGAGCTGTTTTTT.

This clone was seen just once. This chain connects TRBV5-6 to TRBJ1-5, with D perhaps TRBD1 (6 bases). With 0 bases removed from V and 3 bases from J, the gap between germline ends came to 10 bases. Per germline, CDR1 SGHDT and CDR2 YYEEEE. CDR3 length: 15 residues. CDR3 nucleotide sequence: TGTGCCAGCAGCTTGGGAGACAGGTTCAATCAGCCCCAGCATTTT. Amino acid sequence: CASSLGDRFNQPQHF.

The genes are TRBV7-9 and TRBJ2-1, with unresolved D. CDR3 length: 12 residues. Per the germline V gene, CDR1 is SEHNR and CDR2 is FQNEAQ (reference sequence). The V and J ends lost 5 bases and 7 bases respectively, with 9 bases between them. Here the CDR3 DNA reads TGTGCCAGCAGCCAGACTGGGAATGAGCAGTTCTTC. Translated, it gives CASSQTGNEQFF.

This clone was observed a few times. The genes are TRBV27 and TRBJ2-2; tentatively, D is TRBD2 (6 bases). Germline CDR1 reads MNHEY; CDR2 reads SMNVEV (reference sequence). V lost 4 bases to trimming and J lost 4 bases, with 10 bases between them. This CDR3 contains 14 residues. CDR3 nucleotides: TGTGCCAGCAGTTCGACTAGACGCACCGGGGAGCTGTTTTTT. This gives the protein CASSSTRRTGELFF.

This clone was picked up a small number of times. Other DNA sequences in the sample encode the same CDR3. V and J are TRBV29-1 and TRBJ1-1; D remains unclear. This CDR3 is 9 amino acids long. CDR1 is SQVTM and CDR2 is ANQGSEA in the germline V gene. V lost 3 bases and J 8 bases, leaving 4 bases between the germline ends. The CDR3: CSVDSEAFF. The CDR3 DNA reads TGCAGCGTTGACTCCGAAGCTTTCTTT.

DNA of the CDR3: TGTGCCTGGAGACAGGGCTTCAATCAGCCCCAGCATTTT. Encoded protein: CAWRQGFNQPQHF. J is TRBJ1-5 and V is TRBV30; weak D call: TRBD1 (6 bases). V was trimmed by 3 bases and J by 3 bases, leaving 9 bases between them. The CDR3 loop spans 13 amino acids. Germline V CDR1 and CDR2: GTSNPN, SVGIG (reference sequence).